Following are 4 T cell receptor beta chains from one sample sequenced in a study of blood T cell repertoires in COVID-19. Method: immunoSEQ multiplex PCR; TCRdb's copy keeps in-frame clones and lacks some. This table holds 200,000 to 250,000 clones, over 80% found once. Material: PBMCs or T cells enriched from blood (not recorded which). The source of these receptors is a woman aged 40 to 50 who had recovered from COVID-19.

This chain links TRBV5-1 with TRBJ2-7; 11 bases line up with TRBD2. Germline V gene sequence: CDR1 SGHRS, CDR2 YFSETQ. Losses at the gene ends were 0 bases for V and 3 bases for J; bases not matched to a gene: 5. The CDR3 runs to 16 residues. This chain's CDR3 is CASSLAGLAELYEQYF. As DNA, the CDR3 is TGCGCCAGCAGCTTGGCGGGACTAGCGGAGCTCTACGAGCAGTACTTC.

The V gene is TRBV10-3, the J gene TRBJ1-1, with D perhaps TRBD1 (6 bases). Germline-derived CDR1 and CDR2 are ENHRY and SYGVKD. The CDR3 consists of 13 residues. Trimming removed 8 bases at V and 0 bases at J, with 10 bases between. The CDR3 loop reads CAISGTLNTEAFF. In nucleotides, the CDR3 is TGTGCCATCTCAGGGACATTGAACACTGAAGCTTTCTTT.

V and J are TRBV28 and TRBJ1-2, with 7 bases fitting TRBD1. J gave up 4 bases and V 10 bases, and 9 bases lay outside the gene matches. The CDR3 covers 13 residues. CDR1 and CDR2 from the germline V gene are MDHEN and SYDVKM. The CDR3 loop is CATGQVASYGYTF. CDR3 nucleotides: TGTGCCACAGGACAGGTGGCATCCTATGGCTACACCTTC.

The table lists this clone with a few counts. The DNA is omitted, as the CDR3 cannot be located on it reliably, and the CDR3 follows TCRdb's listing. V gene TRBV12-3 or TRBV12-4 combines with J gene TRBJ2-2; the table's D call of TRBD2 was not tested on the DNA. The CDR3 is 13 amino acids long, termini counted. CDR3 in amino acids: CASAPRRAGELFF.